The 4 T cell receptor beta chains presented below share a single source sample, sequenced in a study of control samples from healthy donors and cancer patients. The protocol was immunoSEQ multiplex PCR, while the TCRdb copy is restricted to in-frame clones and leaves out a portion. There are around 150,000 clones in the sample; 89% occur only once, and less than 5% lies in the top ten. The sequencing sample was made of blood. The receptors shown here come from a man aged 25 to 40 in good health.

The sample holds a few counts of this clone. The chain joins TRBV7-6 to TRBJ2-7; TRBD1 matches 7 bases. Germline lookup yields CDR1 SGHVS and CDR2 FNYEAQ. This CDR3 comprises 15 residues. Trimming cost V 1 base and J 5 bases; bases outside gene matches: 8. The CDR3 is CASSLGTGLIHEQYF. CDR3 sequence (DNA): TGTGCCAGCAGCTTAGGGACAGGCCTTATCCACGAGCAGTACTTC. Variable domain in full (rest from reference TRBV7-6 and TRBJ2-7): GAGVSQSPRYKVTKRGQDVALRCDPISGHVSLYWYRQALGQGPEFLTYFNYEAQQDKSGLPNDRFSAERPEGSISTLTIQRTEQRDSAMYRCASSLGTGLIHEQYFGPGTRLTVT.

The chain combines TRBV2 with TRBJ2-3; no definite D call. CDR3 size: 11 residues. Germline values: CDR1 SNHLY, CDR2 FYNNEI. CDR3 protein: CARWDTDTQYF. The CDR3, as DNA: TGTGCTCGGTGGGACACAGATACGCAGTATTTT.

This chain connects TRBV5-6 to TRBJ2-7; possible D gene TRBD2, 5 bases. The CDR3 is 14 amino acids. Germline CDR1 SGHDT, CDR2 YYEEEE. Trimming stripped 4 bases from V and 3 bases from J, with 14 bases between. The DNA of the CDR3 is TGTGCCAGCAGCCTCGGGGATCCTAGCTACGAGCAGTACTTC. Amino acids: CASSLGDPSYEQYF.

The chain couples TRBV2 to TRBJ2-3; TRBD1 aligns across 9 bases. J was trimmed by 4 bases and V by 6 bases; bases with no gene match: 14. The germline V gene encodes CDR1 SNHLY and CDR2 FYNNEI. The CDR3 covers 17 residues. CDR3 amino acids: CASRLVIQGAGPDTQYF. The CDR3 DNA reads TGTGCCAGCAGATTGGTTATACAGGGGGCAGGTCCAGATACGCAGTATTTT.